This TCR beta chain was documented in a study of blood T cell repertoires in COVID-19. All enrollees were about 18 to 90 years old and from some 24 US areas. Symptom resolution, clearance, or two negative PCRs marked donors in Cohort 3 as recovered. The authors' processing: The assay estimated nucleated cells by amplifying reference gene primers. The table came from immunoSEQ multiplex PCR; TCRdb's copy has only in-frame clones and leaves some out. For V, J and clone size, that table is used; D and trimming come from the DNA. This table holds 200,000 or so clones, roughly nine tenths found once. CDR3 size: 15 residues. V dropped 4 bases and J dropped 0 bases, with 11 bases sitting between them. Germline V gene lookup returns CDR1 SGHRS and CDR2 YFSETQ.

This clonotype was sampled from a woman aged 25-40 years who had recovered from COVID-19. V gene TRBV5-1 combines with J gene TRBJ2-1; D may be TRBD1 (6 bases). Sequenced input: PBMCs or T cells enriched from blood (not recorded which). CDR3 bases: TGCGCCAGCAGCACCGGACAGACCTCCTACAATGAGCAGTTCTTC. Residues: CASSTGQTSYNEQFF.